What follows is one T cell receptor beta chain and its context. This CDR3 is 11 amino acids long. Trimming took off 0 bases at V and 8 bases at J, with 7 bases between the two ends. Germline CDR1 and CDR2: DFQATT and SNEGSKA (reference sequence). Clones were read by immunoSEQ multiplex PCR, and TCRdb kept only the in-frame ones, dropping some. The sample carries fewer than 200,000 clones, approximately 83% recorded once. The sample belongs to a study of blood T cell repertoires in COVID-19. Study details: COVID-19 samples from acute and convalescent phases originated in the United States, Italy and Spain. Sources were T cells, B-cell-depleted T cells, or PBMCs; the material itself was cDNA or gDNA.

The receptor was isolated from a man between 45 and 60 years old with active or convalescent COVID-19. Sequencing was carried out using peripheral blood. The V gene is TRBV20-1, the J gene TRBJ1-2, with D possibly matching TRBD1 (6 bases). For the CDR3, the DNA is TGCAGTGCTAGAGATGGGGGCGGCTACACCTTC. Translation: CSARDGGGYTF.